The following is a T cell receptor (beta chain) sequence with its context. Antigen: not known. The source of the sample is a study of cytomegalovirus exposure and HLA in healthy donors. Study results and caveats: There were some public TCRs occurring in many donors, but most TCR sequences were rare. Immune exposure was documented only through CMV serostatus. In a later analysis, a missense DCLRE1C variant was linked to TCR beta V- and J-gene trimming. A list of more than 150 TCR beta chains associated with cytomegalovirus was given.

There are 12 residues in the CDR3. The ends lost 8 bases at V and 5 bases at J; junction bases unmatched: 5. The germline V gene encodes CDR1 LNHDA and CDR2 SQIVND (reference sequence). PCR primers comprised 60 Vbeta and 13 Jbeta primers. Assay used: immunoSEQ multiplex PCR; TCRdb lists only in-frame clones, some missing. The table shows about 120,000 clones, with roughly 65% occurring only once. This receptor was identified in a man aged 35 to 55 in good health and CMV-seropositive. The gene calls are TRBV19 and TRBJ1-1, with 7 positions matching TRBD1. The sample consisted of PBMCs. The CDR3 bases are TGTGCCAGTTCCCAGGGGGATACTGAAGCTTTCTTT. Translation gives CASSQGDTEAFF.